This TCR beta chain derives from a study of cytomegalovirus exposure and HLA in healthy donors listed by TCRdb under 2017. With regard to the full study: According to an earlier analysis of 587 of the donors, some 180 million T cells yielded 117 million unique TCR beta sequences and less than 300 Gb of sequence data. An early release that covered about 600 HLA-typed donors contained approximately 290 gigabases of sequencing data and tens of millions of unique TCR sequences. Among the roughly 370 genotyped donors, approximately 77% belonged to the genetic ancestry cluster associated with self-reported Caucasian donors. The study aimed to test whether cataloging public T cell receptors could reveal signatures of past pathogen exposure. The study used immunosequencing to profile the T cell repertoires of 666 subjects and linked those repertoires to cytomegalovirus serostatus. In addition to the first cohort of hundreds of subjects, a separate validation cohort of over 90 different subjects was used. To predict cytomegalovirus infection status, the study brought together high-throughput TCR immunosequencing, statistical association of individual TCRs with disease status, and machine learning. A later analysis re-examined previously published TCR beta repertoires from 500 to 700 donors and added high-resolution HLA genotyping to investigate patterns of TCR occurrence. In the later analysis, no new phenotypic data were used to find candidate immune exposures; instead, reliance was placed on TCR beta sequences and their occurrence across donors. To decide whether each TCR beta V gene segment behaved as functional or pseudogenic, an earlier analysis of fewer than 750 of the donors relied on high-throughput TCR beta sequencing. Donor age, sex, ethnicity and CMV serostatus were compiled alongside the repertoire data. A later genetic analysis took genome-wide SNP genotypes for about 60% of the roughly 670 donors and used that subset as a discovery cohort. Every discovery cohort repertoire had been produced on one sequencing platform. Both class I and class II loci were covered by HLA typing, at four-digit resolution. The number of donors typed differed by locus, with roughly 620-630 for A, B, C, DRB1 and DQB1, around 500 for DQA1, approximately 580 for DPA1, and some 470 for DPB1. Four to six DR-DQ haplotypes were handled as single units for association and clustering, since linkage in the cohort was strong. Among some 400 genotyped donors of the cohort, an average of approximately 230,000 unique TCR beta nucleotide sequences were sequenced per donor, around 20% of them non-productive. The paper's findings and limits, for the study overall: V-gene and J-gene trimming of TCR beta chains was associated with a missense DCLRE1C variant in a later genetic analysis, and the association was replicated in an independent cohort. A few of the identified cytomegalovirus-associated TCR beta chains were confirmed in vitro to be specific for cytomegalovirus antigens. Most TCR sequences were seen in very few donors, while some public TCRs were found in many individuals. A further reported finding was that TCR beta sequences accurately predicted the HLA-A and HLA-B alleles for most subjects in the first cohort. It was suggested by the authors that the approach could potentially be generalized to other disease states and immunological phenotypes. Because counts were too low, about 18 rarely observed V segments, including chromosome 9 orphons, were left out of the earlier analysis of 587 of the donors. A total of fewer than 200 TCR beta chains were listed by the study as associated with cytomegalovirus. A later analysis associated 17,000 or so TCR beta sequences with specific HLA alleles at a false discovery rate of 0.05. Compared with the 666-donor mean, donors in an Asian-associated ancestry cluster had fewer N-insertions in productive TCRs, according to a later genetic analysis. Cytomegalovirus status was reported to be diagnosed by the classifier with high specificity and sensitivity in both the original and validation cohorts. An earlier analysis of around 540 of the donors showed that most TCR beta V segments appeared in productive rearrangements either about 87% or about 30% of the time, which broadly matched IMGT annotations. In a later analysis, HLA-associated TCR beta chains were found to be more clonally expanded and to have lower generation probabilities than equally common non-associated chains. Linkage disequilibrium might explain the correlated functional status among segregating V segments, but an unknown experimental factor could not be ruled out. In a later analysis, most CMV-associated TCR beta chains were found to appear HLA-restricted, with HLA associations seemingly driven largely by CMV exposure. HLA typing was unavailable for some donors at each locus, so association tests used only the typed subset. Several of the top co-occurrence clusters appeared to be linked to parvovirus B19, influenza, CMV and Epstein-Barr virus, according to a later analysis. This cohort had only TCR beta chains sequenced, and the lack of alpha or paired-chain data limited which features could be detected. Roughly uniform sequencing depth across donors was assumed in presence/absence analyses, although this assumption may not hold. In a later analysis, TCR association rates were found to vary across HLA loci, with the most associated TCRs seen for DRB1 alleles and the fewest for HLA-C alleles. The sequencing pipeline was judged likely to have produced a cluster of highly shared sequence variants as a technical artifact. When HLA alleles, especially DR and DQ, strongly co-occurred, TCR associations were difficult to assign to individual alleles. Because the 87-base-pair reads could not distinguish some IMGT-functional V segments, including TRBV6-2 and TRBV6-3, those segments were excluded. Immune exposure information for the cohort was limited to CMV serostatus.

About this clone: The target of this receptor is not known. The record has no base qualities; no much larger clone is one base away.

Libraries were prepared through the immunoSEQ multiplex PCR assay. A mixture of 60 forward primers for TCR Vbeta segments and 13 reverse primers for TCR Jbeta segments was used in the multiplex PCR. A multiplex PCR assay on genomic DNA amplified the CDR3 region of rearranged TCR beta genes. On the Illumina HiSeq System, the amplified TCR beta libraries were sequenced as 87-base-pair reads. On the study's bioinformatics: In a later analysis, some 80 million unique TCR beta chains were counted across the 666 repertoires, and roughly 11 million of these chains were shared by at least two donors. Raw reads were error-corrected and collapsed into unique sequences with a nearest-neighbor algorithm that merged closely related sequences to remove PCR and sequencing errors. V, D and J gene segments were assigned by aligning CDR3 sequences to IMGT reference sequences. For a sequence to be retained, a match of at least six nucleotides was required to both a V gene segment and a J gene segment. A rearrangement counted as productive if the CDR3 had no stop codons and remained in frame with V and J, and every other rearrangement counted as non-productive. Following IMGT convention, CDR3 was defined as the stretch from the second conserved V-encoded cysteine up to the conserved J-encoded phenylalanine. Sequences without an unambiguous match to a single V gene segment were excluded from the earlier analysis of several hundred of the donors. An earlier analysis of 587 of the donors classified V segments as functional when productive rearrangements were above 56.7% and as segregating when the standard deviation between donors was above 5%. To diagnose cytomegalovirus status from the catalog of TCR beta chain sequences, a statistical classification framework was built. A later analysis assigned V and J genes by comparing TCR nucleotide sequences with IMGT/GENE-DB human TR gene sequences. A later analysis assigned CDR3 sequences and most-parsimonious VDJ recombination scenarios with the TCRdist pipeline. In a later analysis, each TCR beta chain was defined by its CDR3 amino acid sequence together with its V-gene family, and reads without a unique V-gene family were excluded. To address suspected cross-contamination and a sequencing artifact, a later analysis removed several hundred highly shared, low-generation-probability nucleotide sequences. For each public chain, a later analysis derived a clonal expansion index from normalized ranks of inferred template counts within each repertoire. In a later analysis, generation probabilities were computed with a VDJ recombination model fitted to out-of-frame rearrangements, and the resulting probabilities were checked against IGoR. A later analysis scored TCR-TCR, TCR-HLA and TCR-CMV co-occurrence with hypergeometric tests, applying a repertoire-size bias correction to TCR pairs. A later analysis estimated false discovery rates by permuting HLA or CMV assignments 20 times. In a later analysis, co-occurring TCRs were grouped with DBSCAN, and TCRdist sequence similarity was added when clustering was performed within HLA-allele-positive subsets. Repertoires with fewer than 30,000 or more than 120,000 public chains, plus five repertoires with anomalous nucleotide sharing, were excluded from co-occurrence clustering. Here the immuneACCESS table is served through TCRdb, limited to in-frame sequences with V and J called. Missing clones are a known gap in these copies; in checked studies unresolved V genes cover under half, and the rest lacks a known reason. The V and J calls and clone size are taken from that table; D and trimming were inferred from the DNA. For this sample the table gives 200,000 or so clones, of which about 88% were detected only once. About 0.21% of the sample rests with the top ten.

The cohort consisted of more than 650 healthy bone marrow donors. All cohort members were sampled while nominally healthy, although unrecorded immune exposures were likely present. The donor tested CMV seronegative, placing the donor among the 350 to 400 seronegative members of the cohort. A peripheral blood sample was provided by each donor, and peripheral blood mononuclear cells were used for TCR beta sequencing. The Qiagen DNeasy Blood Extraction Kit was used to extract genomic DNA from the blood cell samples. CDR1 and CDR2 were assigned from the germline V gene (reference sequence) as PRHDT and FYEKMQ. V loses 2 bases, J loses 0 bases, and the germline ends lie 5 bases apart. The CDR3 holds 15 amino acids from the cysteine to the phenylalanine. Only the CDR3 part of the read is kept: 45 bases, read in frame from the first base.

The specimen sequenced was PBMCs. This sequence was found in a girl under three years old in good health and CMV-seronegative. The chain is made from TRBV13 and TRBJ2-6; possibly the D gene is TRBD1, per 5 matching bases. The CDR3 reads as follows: CASSLRGSGANVLTF. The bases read TGTGCCAGCAGCTTAAGGGGCTCTGGGGCCAACGTCCTGACTTTC.